Following are 8 T cell receptor beta chains from one sample sequenced in a study of blood T cell repertoires in COVID-19. The data were produced by immunoSEQ multiplex PCR, yet TCRdb's version contains in-frame clones alone and is incomplete. The sample shows about 210,000 clones, 80% to 90% of them seen only once. The sample consisted of PBMCs or T cells enriched from blood (not recorded which). Source of these receptors: a woman in her twenties or thirties who had been exposed to COVID-19.

The J gene is TRBJ1-3, the V gene TRBV29-1; no clear D. This CDR3 comprises 13 residues. V gave up 3 bases and J gave up 0 bases, with 6 bases separating them. Germline CDR1 is SQVTM and CDR2 is ANQGSEA. As DNA, the CDR3 is TGCAGCGTTGAGTATAACTCTGGAAACACCATATATTTT. Its translation is CSVEYNSGNTIYF.

The rearrangement joins TRBV27 to TRBJ2-7; 15 bases agree with TRBD2. Per the germline V gene, CDR1 is MNHEY and CDR2 is SMNVEV (reference sequence). This CDR3 spans 18 amino acids. The trim removed 4 bases at V and 6 bases at J, leaving 13 bases unmatched. This chain's CDR3 is CASSSGLAGGRSFGEQYF. The CDR3 bases are TGTGCCAGCAGTTCGGGACTAGCGGGGGGACGGAGCTTCGGCGAGCAGTACTTC.

The J gene is TRBJ1-2, the V gene TRBV27, with D possibly matching TRBD1 (5 bases). CDR3 size: 13 residues. The germline gives CDR1 MNHEY, CDR2 SMNVEV (reference sequence). Trimming pared 1 base from V and 8 bases from J, leaving 11 bases between. Here the CDR3 DNA reads TGTGCCAGCAGTTTATTGCCCCCAGGGGGCTACACCTTC. Protein sequence: CASSLLPPGGYTF.

The rearrangement links TRBV2 to TRBJ1-5; no clear D. There are 16 residues in the CDR3. The V gene's germline CDR1 is SNHLY and CDR2 FYNNEI. V lost 6 bases and J lost 0, with 15 bases in between. The CDR3 loop is CASRARGIYSNQPQHF. The CDR3 coding sequence is TGTGCCAGCAGAGCCCGGGGAATTTATAGCAATCAGCCCCAGCATTTT.

The rearrangement uses TRBV6-4 and TRBJ2-3; the D is unclear. Trimming took off 6 bases at V and 6 bases at J, with 10 bases between the two ends. This CDR3 region has 12 residues. From germline, CDR1 is MRHNA and CDR2 SNTAGT. In DNA, the CDR3 is TGTGCCAGCAGCCTGACCGGGGATACGCAGTATTTT. This encodes CASSLTGDTQYF.

This clone occurred once. CDR3 nucleotide sequence: TGTGCCATCAGTGAAAAAAGGGACAGGGGGGTCATTGGCTACACCTTC. Its translation is CAISEKRDRGVIGYTF. The chain combines TRBV10-3 with TRBJ1-2; 11 nucleotides match TRBD1. V was clipped by 3 bases and J by 7 bases; unmatched bases: 10. The CDR3 spans 16 residues. The germline V gene has CDR1 ENHRY and CDR2 SYGVKD.

V is TRBV29-1 and J is TRBJ1-4, with D perhaps matching TRBD1 (5 bases). Germline V gene data show CDR1 as SQVTM and CDR2 as ANQGSEA. The CDR3 consists of 15 residues. The V and J ends lost 4 bases and 0 bases respectively, with 12 bases between them. The CDR3 nucleotides are TGCAGCGTTGGTGAAGGGGTCGCAACTAATGAAAAACTGTTTTTT. This sequence encodes CSVGEGVATNEKLFF. The variable domain in full, completed from reference TRBV29-1 and TRBJ1-4, reads SAVISQKPSRDICQRGTSLTIQCQVDSQVTMMFWYRQQPGQSLTLIATANQGSEATYESGFVIDKFPISRPNLTFSTLTVSNMSPEDSSIYLCSVGEGVATNEKLFFGSGTQLSVL.

The V gene is TRBV7-6, the J gene TRBJ2-2, with D possibly matching TRBD2 (5 bases). Germline CDR1 and CDR2: SGHVS and FNYEAQ. Trimming took off 5 bases at V and 3 bases at J, with 16 bases between the two ends. The CDR3 spans 16 residues. The CDR3 sequence: CASSPSSGLHTGELFF. The CDR3 DNA sequence: TGTGCCAGCAGCCCAAGCTCCGGACTTCACACCGGGGAGCTGTTTTTT.